This T cell receptor beta chain derives from a study of somatic mutations in cytotoxic T cells in rheumatoid arthritis. Across the whole study: Sorted by flow to nearly 100% purity were some V beta antibody-stained T-cell populations, including V beta1+ cells sequenced for TCRB.

V shed 0 bases and J shed 6 bases, with 1 base lying between them. The CDR3 is 11 residues long. Germline V CDR1 and CDR2: SGHRS, YFSETQ. This clone was picked up a small number of times. The method was immunoSEQ multiplex PCR; TCRdb's version includes in-frame clones alone and lacks a portion of them. The sample consists of over 15,000 clones, around 80% of them appearing once. Sequencing input: CD8+ T cells sorted from blood. This chain links TRBV5-1 with TRBJ2-1; D gene unclear. This TCR was sampled from an adult with rheumatoid arthritis. The CDR3 DNA sequence: TGCGCCAGCAGCTTGGGCAATGAGCAGTTCTTC. It encodes CASSLGNEQFF.